This TCR beta chain was identified during a study of CD8 T cells in ankylosing spondylitis. Study-wide results and limits: Before this, some motif variants had been reported in reactive arthritis synovial fluid and blood. Blood from ankylosing spondylitis patients appeared to carry a characteristic roughly 8-variant TCR beta motif.

The sample holds many counts of this clonotype. Its antigen remains unidentified. One entry per CDR3 protein, called by TCRdb with MiXCR from the 5' RACE reads. Here the sample spans 800,000 to 900,000 distinct CDR3 sequences, over 9.5% being singletons. Germline V gene lookup returns CDR1 SGHRS and CDR2 YFSETQ. With V trimmed by 4 bases and J by 0 bases, 6 bases remained unmatched. There are 15 residues in the CDR3. The receptor was derived from a male donor with ankylosing spondylitis. The sequencing sample was made of blood, either unsorted or a sorted T cell fraction (not recorded which). The J gene is TRBJ1-1, the V gene TRBV5-1; 7 bases align to TRBD1. For the CDR3, the DNA is TGCGCCAGCAGCACCACCACAGGGGTGAACACTGAAGCTTTCTTT. Its protein product is CASSTTTGVNTEAFF.